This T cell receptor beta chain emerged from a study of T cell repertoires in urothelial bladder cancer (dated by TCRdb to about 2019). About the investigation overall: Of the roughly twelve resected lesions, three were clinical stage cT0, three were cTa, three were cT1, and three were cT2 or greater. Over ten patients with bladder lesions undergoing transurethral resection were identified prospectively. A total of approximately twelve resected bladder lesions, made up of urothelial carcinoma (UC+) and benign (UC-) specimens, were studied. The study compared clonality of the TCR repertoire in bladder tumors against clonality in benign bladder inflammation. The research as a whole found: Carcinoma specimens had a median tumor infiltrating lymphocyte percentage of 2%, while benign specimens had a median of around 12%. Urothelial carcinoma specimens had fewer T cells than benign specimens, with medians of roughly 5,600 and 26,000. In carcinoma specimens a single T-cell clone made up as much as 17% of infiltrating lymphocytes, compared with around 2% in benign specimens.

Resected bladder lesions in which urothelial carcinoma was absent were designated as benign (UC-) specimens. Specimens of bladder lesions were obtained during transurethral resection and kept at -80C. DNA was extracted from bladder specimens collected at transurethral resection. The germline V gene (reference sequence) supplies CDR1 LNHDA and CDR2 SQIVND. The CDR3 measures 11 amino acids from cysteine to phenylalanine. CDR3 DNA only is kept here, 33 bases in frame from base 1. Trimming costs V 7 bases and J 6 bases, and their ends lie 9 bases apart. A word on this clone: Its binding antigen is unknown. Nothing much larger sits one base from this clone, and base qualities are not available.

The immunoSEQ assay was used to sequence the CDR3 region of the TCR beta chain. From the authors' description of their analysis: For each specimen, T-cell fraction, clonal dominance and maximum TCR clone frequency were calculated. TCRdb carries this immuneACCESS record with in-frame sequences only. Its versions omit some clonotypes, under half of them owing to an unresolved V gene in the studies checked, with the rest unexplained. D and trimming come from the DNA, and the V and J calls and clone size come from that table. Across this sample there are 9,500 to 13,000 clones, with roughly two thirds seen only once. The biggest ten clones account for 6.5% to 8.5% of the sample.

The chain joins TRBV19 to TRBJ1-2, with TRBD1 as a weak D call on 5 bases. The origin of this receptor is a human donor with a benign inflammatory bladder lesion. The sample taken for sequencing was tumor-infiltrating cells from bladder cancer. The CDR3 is CASKRGDGYTF. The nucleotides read TGTGCCAGTAAAAGGGGTGATGGCTACACCTTC.